Listed below are T cell receptor beta chains from one sample, sequenced in a study of control samples from healthy donors and cancer patients. The data were produced by immunoSEQ multiplex PCR, yet TCRdb's version contains in-frame clones alone and is incomplete. This table has some 200,000 clones, roughly 94% appearing once. Sequenced: blood. These receptors were collected from a man aged 45-60 years in good health. Each CDR3 is given with its conserved first and last residue.

>15|TRBV5-1|TRBJ2-2
CASSLDSPGTGELFF
>15|TRBV5-5|TRBJ2-3
CASSLLAGGTDTQYF
>15|TRBV2|TRBJ2-5
CASSVAGGNEATQYF
>15|TRBV6-5|TRBJ2-1
CASSYSGVPYNEQFF
>16|TRBV6-2/TRBV6-3|TRBJ2-7
CASSETGDKGRDEQYF
>13|TRBV7-2|TRBJ1-2
CASSSMGEGGYTF
>15|TRBV5-1|TRBJ1-6
CASSFSSSYNSPLHF
>16|TRBV5-1|TRBJ1-4
CASSFSGSNLPEKLFF
>14|TRBV7-2|TRBJ1-5
CASSLETRNQPQHF
>14|TRBV10-2|TRBJ2-7
CAVMSGKGGYEQYF
>14|TRBV11-2|TRBJ2-7
CASSSRDSSYEQYF
>15|TRBV2|TRBJ1-1
CASSSGPALNTEAFF
>17|TRBV3-1/TRBV3-2|TRBJ1-2
CASSQDLIQAGGIGYTF
>15|TRBV30|TRBJ2-5
CAWSVRGGASETQYF
>12|TRBV19|TRBJ1-1
CASSIRVTEAFF
>15|TRBV7-2|TRBJ1-4
CASSFSQRNNEKLFF
>15|TRBV5-5|TRBJ1-1
CASSFTGTMNTEAFF
>15|TRBV15|TRBJ2-3
CATSRGDGITDTQYF